The 9 T cell receptor beta chains given below trace back to one sample, sequenced in a study of CXCR3-negative and CXCR3-positive naive CD8 T cells. Libraries were UMI-labeled 5' RACE TRB cDNA. From its re-call of the 5' RACE reads, TCRdb lists each CDR3 protein once, without DNA. The sample data list tens of thousands of distinct CDR3 sequences. The sequencing input was memory CD8+ T cells from blood. The source is a human donor in good health. Some clones in this sample may be carry-over from other donors' samples.

This chain connects TRBV29-1 to TRBJ2-7; there is no DNA to check the TCRdb D call of TRBD1. The CDR3 covers 17 residues. CDR1 is SQVTM and CDR2 is ANQGSEA in the germline V gene. CDR3: CSVEVGQGAGFNYEQYF.

This chain connects TRBV20-1 to TRBJ2-2; TCRdb indicates TRBD1, and absent DNA this call remains unverified. CDR1 is DFQATT, CDR2 SNEGSKA, per germline (reference sequence). The CDR3 consists of 16 residues. The CDR3 sequence: CSARIWTGGDTGELFF.

The chain combines TRBV5-1 with TRBJ1-1. The V gene's germline CDR1 is SGHRS and CDR2 YFSETQ. The CDR3 runs 12 residues. The CDR3 is CASSQIGVEAFF.

The chain links TRBV7-9 to TRBJ1-4; the TCRdb D gene call, TRBD1, has no DNA to confirm it. The length of the CDR3 is 19 residues. Germline CDR1 and CDR2: SEHNR and FQNEAQ (reference sequence). CDR3 sequence reads: CASSTAFGTGLRVREKLFF.

The chain carries TRBV5-6 and TRBJ2-2. The CDR3 runs to 15 residues. Germline assignment: CDR1 SGHDT and CDR2 YYEEEE. The CDR3 region is CASELGAKPIGELFF.

The chain couples TRBV19 to TRBJ2-1; TCRdb's D call of TRBD1 is untestable without DNA. The CDR3 sequence is 15 residues long. Germline assignment: CDR1 LNHDA and CDR2 SQIVND (reference sequence). The CDR3 is CASNPTLGAYNEQFF.

V usage is TRBV28 and J usage is TRBJ2-7; without DNA, the TCRdb call of TRBD1 cannot be checked. This CDR3 is built from 15 residues. Germline values: CDR1 MDHEN, CDR2 SYDVKM. The CDR3 sequence: CASSLTALDSYEQYF. Filled out from reference TRBV28 and TRBJ2-7, the complete variable domain reads DVKVTQSSRYLVKRTGEKVFLECVQDMDHENMFWYRQDPGLGLRLIYFSYDVKMKEKGDIPEGYSVSREKKERFSLILESASTNQTSMYLCASSLTALDSYEQYFGPGTRLTVT.

The CDR3: CASSLSSARPNQPQHF. This rearrangement joins TRBV7-9 to TRBJ1-5. This CDR3 spans 16 amino acids. Germline lookup yields CDR1 SEHNR and CDR2 FQNEAQ (reference sequence).

The V and J genes are TRBV7-6 and TRBJ1-1; the TRBD1 assignment by TCRdb is unverifiable without DNA. CDR3 size: 14 residues. Germline V gene data show CDR1 as SGHVS and CDR2 as FNYEAQ. The CDR3 reads CASSTGQGLTEAFF.